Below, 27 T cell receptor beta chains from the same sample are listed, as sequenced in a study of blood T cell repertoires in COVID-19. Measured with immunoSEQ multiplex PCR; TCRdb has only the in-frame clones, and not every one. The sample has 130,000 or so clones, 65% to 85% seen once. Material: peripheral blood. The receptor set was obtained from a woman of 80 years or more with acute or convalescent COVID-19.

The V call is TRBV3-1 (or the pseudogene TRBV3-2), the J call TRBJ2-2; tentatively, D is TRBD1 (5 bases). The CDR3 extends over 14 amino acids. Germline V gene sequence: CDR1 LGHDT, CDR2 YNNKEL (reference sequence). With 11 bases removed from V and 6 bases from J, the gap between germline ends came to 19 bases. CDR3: CAPLRQGRPGELFF. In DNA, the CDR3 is TGTGCCCCCCTTCGGCAGGGTCGGCCCGGGGAGCTGTTTTTT.

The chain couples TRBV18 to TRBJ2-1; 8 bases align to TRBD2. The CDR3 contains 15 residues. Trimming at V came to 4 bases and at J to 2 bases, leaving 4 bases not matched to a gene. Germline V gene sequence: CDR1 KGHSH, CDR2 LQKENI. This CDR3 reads CASSLEGLAYNEQFF. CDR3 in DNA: TGTGCCAGCTCACTTGAGGGACTAGCCTACAATGAGCAGTTCTTC.

CDR3 region: CASGANEQFF. The CDR3 DNA reads TGTGCCAGTGGGGCCAATGAGCAGTTCTTC. The rearrangement joins TRBV3-1 (or the pseudogene TRBV3-2) to TRBJ2-1; a possible D gene is TRBD1 (5 bases). Germline V gene data show CDR1 as LGHDT and CDR2 as YNNKEL (reference sequence). The CDR3 length is 10 residues. Trimming removed 9 bases at V and 6 bases at J, with 6 bases between.

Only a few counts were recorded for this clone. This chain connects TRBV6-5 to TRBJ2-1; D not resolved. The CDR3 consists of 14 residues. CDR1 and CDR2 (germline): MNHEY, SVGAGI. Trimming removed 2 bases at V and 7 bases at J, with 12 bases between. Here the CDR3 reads CASSYRNNRNEQFF. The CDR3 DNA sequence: TGTGCCAGCAGTTACCGCAACAACAGAAATGAGCAGTTCTTC.

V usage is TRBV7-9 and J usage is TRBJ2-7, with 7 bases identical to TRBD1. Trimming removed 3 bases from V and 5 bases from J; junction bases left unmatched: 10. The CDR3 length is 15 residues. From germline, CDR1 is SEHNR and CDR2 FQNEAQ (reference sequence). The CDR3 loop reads CASSLAAGGRNEQYF. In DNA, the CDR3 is TGTGCCAGCAGCTTGGCTGCAGGGGGTAGAAACGAGCAGTACTTC.

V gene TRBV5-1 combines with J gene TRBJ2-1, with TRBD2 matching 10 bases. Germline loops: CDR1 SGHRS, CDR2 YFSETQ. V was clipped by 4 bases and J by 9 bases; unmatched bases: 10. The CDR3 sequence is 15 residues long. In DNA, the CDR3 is TGCGCCAGCAGCCCCGGGACTAGCGAGCGTGCTGAGCAGTTCTTC. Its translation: CASSPGTSERAEQFF.

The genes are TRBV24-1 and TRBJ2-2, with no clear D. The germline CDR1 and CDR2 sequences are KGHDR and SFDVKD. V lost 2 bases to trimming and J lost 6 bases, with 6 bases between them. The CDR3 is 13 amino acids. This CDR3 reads CATSDSGPGELFF. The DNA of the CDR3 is TGTGCCACCAGTGATTCCGGTCCCGGGGAGCTGTTTTTT.

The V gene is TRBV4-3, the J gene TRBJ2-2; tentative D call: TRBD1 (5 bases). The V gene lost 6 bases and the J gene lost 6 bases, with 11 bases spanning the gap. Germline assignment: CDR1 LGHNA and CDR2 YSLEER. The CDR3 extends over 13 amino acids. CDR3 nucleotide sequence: TGCGCCAGCAGTCTACAGGAATCCGGGGAGCTGTTTTTT. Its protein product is CASSLQESGELFF.

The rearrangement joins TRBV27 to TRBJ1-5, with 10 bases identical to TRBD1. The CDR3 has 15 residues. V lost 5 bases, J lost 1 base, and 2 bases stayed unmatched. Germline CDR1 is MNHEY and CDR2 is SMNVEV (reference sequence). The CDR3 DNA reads TGTGCCAGCAGTGACAGGGGGCGGAGCAATCAGCCCCAGCATTTT. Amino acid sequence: CASSDRGRSNQPQHF.

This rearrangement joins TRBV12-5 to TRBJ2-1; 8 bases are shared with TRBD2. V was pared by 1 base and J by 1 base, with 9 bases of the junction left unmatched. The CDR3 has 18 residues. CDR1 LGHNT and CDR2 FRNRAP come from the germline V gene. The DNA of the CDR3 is TGTGCTAGTGGTTTGGAATTGCGAGCGGGAGTGTCCTACAATGAGCAGTTCTTC. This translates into CASGLELRAGVSYNEQFF.

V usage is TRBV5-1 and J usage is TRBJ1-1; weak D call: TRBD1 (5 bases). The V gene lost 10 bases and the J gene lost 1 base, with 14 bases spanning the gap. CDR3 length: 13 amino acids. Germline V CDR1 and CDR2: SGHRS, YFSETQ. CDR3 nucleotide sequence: TGCGCCTCTGCAGGGCAGGAGAACACTGAAGCTTTCTTT. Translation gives CASAGQENTEAFF.

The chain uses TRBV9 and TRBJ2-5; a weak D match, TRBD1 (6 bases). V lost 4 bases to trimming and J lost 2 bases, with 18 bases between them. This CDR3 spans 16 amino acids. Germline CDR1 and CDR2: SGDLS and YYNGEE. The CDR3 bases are TGTGCCAGCAGCAGAAGCACCGGGACAAAACAAGAGACCCAGTACTTC. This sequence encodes CASSRSTGTKQETQYF.

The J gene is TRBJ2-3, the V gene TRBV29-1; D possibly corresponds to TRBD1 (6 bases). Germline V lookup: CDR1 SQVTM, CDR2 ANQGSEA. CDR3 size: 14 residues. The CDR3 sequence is CNPTAGVGTDTQYF. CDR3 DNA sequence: TGCAATCCAACGGCAGGGGTTGGCACAGATACGCAGTATTTT.

Here the CDR3 DNA reads TGTGCCAGCAGCGTACAAGAGGATACGCAGTATTTT. Translating gives CASSVQEDTQYF. The chain recombines TRBV9 with TRBJ2-3; D is unresolved. CDR1 and CDR2 (germline): SGDLS, YYNGEE. Trimming stripped 1 base from V and 6 bases from J, with 6 bases between. The CDR3 contains 12 residues.

Here the CDR3 reads CASSPGAGGTYEQYF. CDR3 DNA sequence: TGTGCCAGCTCACCTGGGGCAGGGGGGACCTACGAGCAGTACTTC. This rearrangement joins TRBV18 to TRBJ2-7, with a possible D match to TRBD1 (7 bases). The germline V and J ends were trimmed by 3 bases and 2 bases, with 14 bases remaining between them. This CDR3 has 15 residues. The germline V gene has CDR1 KGHSH and CDR2 LQKENI.

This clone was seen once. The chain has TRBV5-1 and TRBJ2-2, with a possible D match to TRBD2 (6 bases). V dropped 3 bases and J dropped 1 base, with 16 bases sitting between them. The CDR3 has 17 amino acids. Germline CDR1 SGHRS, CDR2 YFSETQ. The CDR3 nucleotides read TGCGCCAGCAGCTGGACCCCGGGACTTCAGAACACCGGGGAGCTGTTTTTT. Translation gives CASSWTPGLQNTGELFF.

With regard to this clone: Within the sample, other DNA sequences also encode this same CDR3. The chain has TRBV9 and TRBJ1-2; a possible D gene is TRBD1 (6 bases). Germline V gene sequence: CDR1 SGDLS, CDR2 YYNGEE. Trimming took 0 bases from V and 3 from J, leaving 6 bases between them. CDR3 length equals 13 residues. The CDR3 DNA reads TGTGCCAGCAGCGTAGACAGGGACTATGGCTACACCTTC. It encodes CASSVDRDYGYTF.

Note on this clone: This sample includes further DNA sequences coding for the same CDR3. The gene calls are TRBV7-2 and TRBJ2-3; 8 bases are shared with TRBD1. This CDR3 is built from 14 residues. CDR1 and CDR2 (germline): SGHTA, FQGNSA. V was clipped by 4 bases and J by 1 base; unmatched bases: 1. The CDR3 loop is CASSSGGGTDTQYF. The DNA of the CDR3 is TGTGCCAGCAGCTCAGGGGGCGGCACAGATACGCAGTATTTT.

The CDR3 sequence is CASSQGSTEAFF. CDR3 nucleotide sequence: TGTGCCAGTAGCCAGGGGAGCACTGAAGCTTTCTTT. This chain links TRBV19 with TRBJ1-1; tentatively, D is TRBD1 (6 bases). CDR1 is LNHDA, CDR2 SQIVND, per germline (reference sequence). The V and J ends lost 6 bases and 4 bases respectively, with 9 bases between them. The CDR3 totals 12 residues.

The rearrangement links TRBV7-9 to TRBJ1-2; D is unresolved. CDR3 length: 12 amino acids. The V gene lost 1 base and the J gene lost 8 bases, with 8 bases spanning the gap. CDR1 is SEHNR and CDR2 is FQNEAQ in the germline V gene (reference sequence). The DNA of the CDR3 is TGTGCCAGCAGCTTAGGCCCGGAGGGCTACACCTTC. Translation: CASSLGPEGYTF.

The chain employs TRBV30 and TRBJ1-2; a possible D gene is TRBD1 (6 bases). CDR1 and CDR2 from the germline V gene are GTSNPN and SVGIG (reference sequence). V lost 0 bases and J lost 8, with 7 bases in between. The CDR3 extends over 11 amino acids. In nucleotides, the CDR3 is TGTGCCTGGAGTGTCACAGGGGGCTACACCTTC. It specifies CAWSVTGGYTF.

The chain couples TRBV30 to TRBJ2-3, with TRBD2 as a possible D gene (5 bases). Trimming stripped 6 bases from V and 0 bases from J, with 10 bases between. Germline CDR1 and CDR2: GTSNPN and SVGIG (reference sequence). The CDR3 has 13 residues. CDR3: CACPAESTDTQYF. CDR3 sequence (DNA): TGTGCCTGCCCAGCGGAAAGCACAGATACGCAGTATTTT.

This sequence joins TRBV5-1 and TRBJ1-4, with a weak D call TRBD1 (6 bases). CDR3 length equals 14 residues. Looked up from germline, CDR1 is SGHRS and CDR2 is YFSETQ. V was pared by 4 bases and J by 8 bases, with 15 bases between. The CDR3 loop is CASSPTQTGEKLFF. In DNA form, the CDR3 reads TGCGCCAGCAGCCCGACGCAGACAGGCGAAAAACTGTTTTTT.

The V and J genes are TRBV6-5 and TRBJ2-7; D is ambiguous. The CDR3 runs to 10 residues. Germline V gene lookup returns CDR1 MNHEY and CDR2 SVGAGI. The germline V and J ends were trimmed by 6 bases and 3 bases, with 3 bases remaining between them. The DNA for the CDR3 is TGTGCCAGCAGCCTCTACGAGCAGTACTTC. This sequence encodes CASSLYEQYF.

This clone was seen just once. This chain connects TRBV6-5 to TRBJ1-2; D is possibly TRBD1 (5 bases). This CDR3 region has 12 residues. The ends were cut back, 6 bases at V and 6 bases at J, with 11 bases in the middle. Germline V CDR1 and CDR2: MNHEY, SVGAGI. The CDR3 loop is CASRSGYHGYTF. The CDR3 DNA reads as TGTGCCAGCAGATCAGGGTACCATGGCTACACCTTC.

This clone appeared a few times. The CDR3 sequence: CASSSDRVQHF. CDR3 bases: TGTGCCAGCAGCTCGGACAGGGTCCAGCATTTT. The chain couples TRBV7-2 to TRBJ1-5; TRBD1 matches 8 bases. Germline values: CDR1 SGHTA, CDR2 FQGNSA. The junction had 2 bases not matched to a gene; V was cut back by 4 bases and J by 12 bases. This CDR3 has 11 amino acids. Complete variable domain (other parts from reference TRBV7-2 and TRBJ1-5): GAGVSQSPSNKVTEKGKDVELRCDPISGHTALYWYRQSLGQGLEFLIYFQGNSAPDKSGLPSDRFSAERTGGSVSTLTIQRTQQEDSAVYLCASSSDRVQHFGDGTRLSIL.

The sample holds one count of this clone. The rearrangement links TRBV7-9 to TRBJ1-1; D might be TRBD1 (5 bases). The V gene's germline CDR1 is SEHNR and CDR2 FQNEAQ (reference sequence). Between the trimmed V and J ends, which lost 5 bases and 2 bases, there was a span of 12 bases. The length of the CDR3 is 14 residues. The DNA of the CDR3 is TGTGCCAGCAGCGCGAGCGGGGGTAACACTGAAGCTTTCTTT. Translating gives CASSASGGNTEAFF.